The T cell receptor beta chain described here comes from a study of blood T cell repertoires in COVID-19. This clone was found once. Trimming pared 8 bases from V and 2 bases from J, leaving 9 bases between. Germline V gene lookup returns CDR1 SNHLY and CDR2 FYNNEI. The CDR3 consists of 12 residues. Authors' processing steps: Quantification of nucleated cells was approximated via reference gene primer amplification. Libraries were prepared by immunoSEQ multiplex PCR; TCRdb keeps only in-frame clonotypes and omits some of them. Clone size and V and J calls were adopted from that table, with D and trimming inferred from the DNA. There are 300,000 to 350,000 clones in the sample; approximately 89% occur only once, and 3% to 4.5% lies in the top ten.

The sample taken for sequencing was peripheral blood. The sequence came from a woman aged 60-75 years with COVID-19, enrolled during active disease. V is TRBV2 and J is TRBJ1-1; D perhaps matches TRBD1 (5 bases). CDR3 sequence reads: CASRGGNTEAFF. Written as DNA, the CDR3 is TGTGCCAGCCGCGGGGGAAACACTGAAGCTTTCTTT.